This TCR beta chain came from a study of blood T cell repertoires in COVID-19. Study-level information: Researchers got acute and convalescent COVID-19 samples from the United States, Italy and Spain. T cells, B-cell-depleted T cells, or PBMCs provided the cDNA or gDNA that served as material.

V shed 7 bases and J 1 base; nucleotides not matched to a gene: 7. The V gene's germline CDR1 is SQVTM and CDR2 ANQGSEA. This CDR3 comprises 14 residues. This clone has just a few counts. Under the authors' procedure: Amplified reference gene primers provided the basis for estimating nucleated cell counts. The repertoire was sequenced with immunoSEQ multiplex PCR; TCRdb's copy has only in-frame clones and lacks some. For V, J and clone size, that table is used; D and trimming come from the DNA. The sample lists 130,000 or so clones; about four fifths were seen once. This receptor was identified in a man older than 75 with acute or convalescent COVID-19. V usage is TRBV29-1 and J usage is TRBJ1-2, with 9 bases lining up with TRBD1. The specimen was peripheral blood. The CDR3 DNA reads TGCAGCGCCGACAGGGGGTCTGGTAACTATGGCTACACCTTC. This codes for CSADRGSGNYGYTF.